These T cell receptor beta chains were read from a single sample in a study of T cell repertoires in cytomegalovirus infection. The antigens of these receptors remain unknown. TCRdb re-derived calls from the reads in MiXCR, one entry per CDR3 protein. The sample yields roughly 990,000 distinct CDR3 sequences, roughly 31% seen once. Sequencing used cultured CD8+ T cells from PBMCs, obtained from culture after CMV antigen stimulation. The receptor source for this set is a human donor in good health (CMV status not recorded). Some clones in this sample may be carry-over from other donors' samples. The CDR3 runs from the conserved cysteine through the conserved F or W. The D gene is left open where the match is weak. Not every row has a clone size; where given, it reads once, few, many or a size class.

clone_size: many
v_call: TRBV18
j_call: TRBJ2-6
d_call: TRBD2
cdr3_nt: TGTGCCAGCTCACCTTCTAGCGGGGGAAACCCGGGGGCCAACGTCCTGACTTTC
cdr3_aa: CASSPSSGGNPGANVLTF

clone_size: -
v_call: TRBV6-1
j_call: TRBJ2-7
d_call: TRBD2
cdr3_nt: TGTGCCAGCAGCGCCGGGGGGGGTGGGTACGAGCAGTACTTC
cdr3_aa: CASSAGGGGYEQYF

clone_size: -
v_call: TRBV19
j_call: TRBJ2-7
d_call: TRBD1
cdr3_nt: TGTGCCAGTAGTATGTGGGCAGGGGGACACTACGAGCAGTACTTC
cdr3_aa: CASSMWAGGHYEQYF

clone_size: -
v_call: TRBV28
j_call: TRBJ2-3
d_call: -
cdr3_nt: TGTGCCAGCAGTCTGGATTCCGAGACAGCCGCGACCACAGATACGCAGTATTTT
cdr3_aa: CASSLDSETAATTDTQYF

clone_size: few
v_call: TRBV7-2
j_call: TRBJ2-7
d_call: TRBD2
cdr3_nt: TGTGCCAGCAGCTTCGCGGGGGGTCCCTACGAGCAGTACTTC
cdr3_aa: CASSFAGGPYEQYF

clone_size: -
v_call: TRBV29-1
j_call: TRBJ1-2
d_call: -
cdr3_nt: TGCAGCGCTCCGGGGGGGGGTGGCTACACCTTC
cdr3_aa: CSAPGGGGYTF

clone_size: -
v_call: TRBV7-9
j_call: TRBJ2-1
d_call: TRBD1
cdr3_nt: TGTGCCAGCAGCTTCAACAGGGGGCACCCCTCCAATGAGCAGTTCTTC
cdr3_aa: CASSFNRGHPSNEQFF

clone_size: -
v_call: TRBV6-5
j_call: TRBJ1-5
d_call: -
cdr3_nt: TGTGCCAGCCAAGGGCGAGGGAGCAATCAGCCCCAGCATTTT
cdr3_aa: CASQGRGSNQPQHF

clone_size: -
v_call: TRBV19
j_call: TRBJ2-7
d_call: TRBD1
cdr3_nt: TGTGCCAGTAGTACGAGGGACAGGGGATCCGAGCAGTACTTC
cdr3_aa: CASSTRDRGSEQYF

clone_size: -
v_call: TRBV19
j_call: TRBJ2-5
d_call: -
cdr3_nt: TGTGCCAGTAGTATAGGAGGGAAGACCCAGTACTTC
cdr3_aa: CASSIGGKTQYF

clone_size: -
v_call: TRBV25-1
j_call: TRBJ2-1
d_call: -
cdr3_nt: TGTGCCAGCGGATCCCTAGAGCAGTTCTTC
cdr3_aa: CASGSLEQFF

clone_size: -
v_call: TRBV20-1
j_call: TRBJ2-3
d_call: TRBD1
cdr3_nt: TGCAGTGCTCTCGACAGGGGAGACACAGATACGCAGTATTTT
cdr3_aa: CSALDRGDTDTQYF

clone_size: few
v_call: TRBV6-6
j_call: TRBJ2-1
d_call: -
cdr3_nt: TGTGCCTCTGAGGGGCAGTCCTCCTACAATGAGCAGTTCTTC
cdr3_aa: CASEGQSSYNEQFF

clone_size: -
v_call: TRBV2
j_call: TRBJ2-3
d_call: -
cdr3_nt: TGTGCCAGCAGTGAAAGTCAAGGGAGTGCACCCACAGATACGCAGTATTTT
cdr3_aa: CASSESQGSAPTDTQYF

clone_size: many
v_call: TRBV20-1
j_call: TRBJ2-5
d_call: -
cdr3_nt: TGCAGTGTGTTAGTCGGGGTTGAGACCCAGTACTTC
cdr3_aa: CSVLVGVETQYF

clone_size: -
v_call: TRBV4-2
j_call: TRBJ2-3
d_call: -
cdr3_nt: TGTGCCAGCAGCCCCTACCCGACAGGCTACACAGATACGCAGTATTTT
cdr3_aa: CASSPYPTGYTDTQYF

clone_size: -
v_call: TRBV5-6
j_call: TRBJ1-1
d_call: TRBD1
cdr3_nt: TGTGCCAGCAGCCTGGGACAGGGGAACCCTGAAGCTTTCTTT
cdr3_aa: CASSLGQGNPEAFF

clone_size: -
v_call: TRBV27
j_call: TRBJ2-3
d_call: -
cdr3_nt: TGTGCCAGCAGTTTATTTCCCCGGGAAAGCACAGATACGCAGTATTTT
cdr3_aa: CASSLFPRESTDTQYF

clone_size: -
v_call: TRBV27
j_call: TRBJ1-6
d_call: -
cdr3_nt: TGTGCCAGCAGATTGGGGGGTTATTCACCCCTCCACTTT
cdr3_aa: CASRLGGYSPLHF

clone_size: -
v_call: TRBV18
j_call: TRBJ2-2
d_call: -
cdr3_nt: TGTGCCAGCTCACCGCCAACTACTTTCGCCACCGGGGAGCTGTTTTTT
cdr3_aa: CASSPPTTFATGELFF

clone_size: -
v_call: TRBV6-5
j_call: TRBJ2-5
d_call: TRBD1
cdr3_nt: TGTGCCAGCAGCGACAGGGGGTGGGGTCGGTCGACCCAGTACTTC
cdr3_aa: CASSDRGWGRSTQYF

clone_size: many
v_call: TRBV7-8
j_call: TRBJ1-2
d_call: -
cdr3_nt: TGTGCCAGCAGTATTAAGCAAAACTATGGCTACACCTTC
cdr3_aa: CASSIKQNYGYTF

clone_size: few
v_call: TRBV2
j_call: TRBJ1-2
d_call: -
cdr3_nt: TGTGCCAGCAGTCCTGACGCGACCGTTGTTTATGGCTACACCTTC
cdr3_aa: CASSPDATVVYGYTF

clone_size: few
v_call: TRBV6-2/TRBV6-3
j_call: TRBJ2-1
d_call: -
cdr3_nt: TGTGCCAGCAGTTACGCCGGTCGAGGCAATGAGCAGTTCTTC
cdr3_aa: CASSYAGRGNEQFF

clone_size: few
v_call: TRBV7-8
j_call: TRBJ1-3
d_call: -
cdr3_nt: TGTGCCAGCAGCTTAACTGCCAGTCCGGGAAACACCATATATTTT
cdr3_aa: CASSLTASPGNTIYF

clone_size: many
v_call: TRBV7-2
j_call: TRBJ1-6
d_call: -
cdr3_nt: TGTGCCAGCAGCTTAGCGTCGCCGGCATTCTCCTATAATTCACCCCTCCACTTT
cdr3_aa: CASSLASPAFSYNSPLHF